The sequence of this TCR beta chain was determined in a study of T-cell reconstitution after alpha-beta-depleted transplantation in children. V was clipped by 6 bases and J by 5 bases; unmatched bases: 16. This CDR3 is built from 16 residues. The V gene's germline CDR1 is SGHRS and CDR2 YFSETQ. This clonotype was observed many times. Library preparation (for TCRbeta) was performed with unique molecular identifiers. TCRdb redid the calling of the PCR reads with MiXCR, one entry per CDR3 protein. The repertoire holds more than 200,000 distinct CDR3 sequences, around 9.7% seen once, with less than 6% in the top ten.

The sequences come from PBMCs from the stem cell graft donor, collected from the stem cell graft. The J gene is TRBJ2-5, the V gene TRBV5-1; TRBD1 matches at 7 bases. The TCR originated in a human donor who donated a stem cell graft to a child with SCID. CDR3 sequence (DNA): TGCGCCAGCACCGGCGGCGGACAGGCTTCTAGGGAGACCCAGTACTTC. Translation: CASTGGGQASRETQYF.